What follows describes a single T cell receptor (beta chain). This clonotype was counted only a few times. The antigen it binds to is not known. The record has no base qualities; no much larger clone is one base away. Naive CD8 T cell libraries were made from around 20,000 to 1,000,000 sorted cells using 10%, 30% or 50% of purified RNA. Naive CD8 T cells were FACS-sorted as CD8+CD4-CCR7+CD45RA+ on a BD FACSAria II into RLT Plus buffer. Detection sensitivity was tested by spiking Jurkat RNA equal to around 11 TCR copies' worth into samples containing about 19,000-1,000,000 naive CD8 T cells. Enrichment of CD8 T cells was performed with RosetteSep CD8+ T Cell Enrichment Cocktail and Ficoll-Paque, after which ACK red cell lysis was carried out. This entry comes from a study of molecular identifiers for immune sequencing clone quantification listed by TCRdb under 2018. For context, the study as a whole: For a replicate experiment, RNA from about 20,000 or 100,000 naive CD8 T cells was divided into five aliquots, of which four were sequenced. This methods study benchmarked molecular-identifier clustering-based TCR repertoire sequencing (MIDCIRS) and TCR RNA copy counting, using CD8 T cells to do so. Beyond this particular receptor, the publication reports: When barcode sub-clustering was left out, chimeric consensus sequences inflated TCR diversity, with chimeras reaching as high as 47%. Naive libraries contained spiked-in Jurkat TCR RNA (more than 9 copies' worth), which is not part of the donor repertoire. Modeling estimated roughly 3 recovered TCR RNA copies per cell, compared with about 10 by digital PCR, which implies 30% to 35% capture efficiency. A single cell's worth of spiked-in Jurkat TCR RNA was reported detectable even among about 1.1 million naive CD8 T cells. The sizes of highly expanded clones could end up underestimated when identical TCR molecules share a barcode. In CMV-specific effector cells, clones with more than 20 RNA copies accounted for over 99% of molecules, whereas in naive cells such clones accounted for under 1%.

The library was produced with PCR. The listed sequencing device is NextSeq 500. Bulk TCR libraries were made following a previously described method, with the TCR primers given in Table S5. Purification of total RNA was performed with the Qiagen AllPrep DNA/RNA kit. Before analysis, reads from multiple sequencing runs of the same library were pooled. In the paper's pipeline: Only reads with exact TCR constant sequence were kept, trimmed to 150 nt, and grouped by their 12-nt molecular barcodes. Reads inside each barcode group were sub-clustered using a 15% Levenshtein threshold, and a quality-weighted consensus sequence was constructed for each RNA molecule. Non-functional sequences were excluded, and lower-count sequences lying one edit away from another sequence were also excluded. Based on a fit of two negative binomial distributions, barcode sub-clusters having less than 20% of the maximum read count were discarded. Clones were called with MiXCR by TCRdb after fastp trimmed the public reads at Q25, and only in-frame beta chains were retained. All rows with the same CDR3 protein become a single entry with the most common DNA and genes. These V and J calls are TCRdb output, not the study's own analysis. A total of over 100,000 distinct CDR3 sequences appear in this sample, 35% of them only once. Of the sample, over 8% is held by the ten largest clones.

The CDR3, from cysteine to phenylalanine, totals 17 residues. Only CDR3 DNA is held: 51 bases, read in frame from base 1. V is clipped by 7 bases and J by 0 bases, and the sequence between their germline boundaries is 16 bases long. CDR1 and CDR2 are drawn from the germline V gene (reference sequence): LNHDA, SQIVND. The origin of this receptor is a human donor in good health. Some libraries in this study had Jurkat cell RNA spiked in. The sequenced material came from naive CD8+ T cells from blood, with Jurkat cell RNA spiked in. The sample's cell subset or site, from its label and the paper: FACS-sorted CD8+CD4-CCR7+CD45RA+ naive T cells. The chain is assembled from TRBV19 and TRBJ2-6, with the D call perhaps TRBD1 or TRBD2, as 5 bases match in each case. In nucleotides, the sequence is TGTGCCAGTAACATCGGGACGGCCAGCTCTGGGGCCAACGTCCTGACTTTC. This codes for CASNIGTASSGANVLTF.